The present entry profiles one T cell receptor beta chain with its context. Its antigen is undetermined. V was trimmed by 1 base and J by 0 bases, leaving 7 bases between them. This CDR3 comprises 15 residues. Germline V gene data show CDR1 as MGHRA and CDR2 as YSYEKL. The PCR had 60 Vbeta and 13 Jbeta primers. The protocol was immunoSEQ multiplex PCR, while the TCRdb copy is restricted to in-frame clones and leaves out a portion. Of 150,000 or so clones in the sample, 70% were seen once. These data belong to a study of cytomegalovirus exposure and HLA in healthy donors. At the time of sampling, donors were nominally healthy, though unrecorded immune exposures were likely. Notes on the study in general: Later on, a genetic analysis was performed. It linked a missense variant in DCLRE1C with V- and J-gene trimming of TCR beta. The study dropped some indistinguishable V segments, TRBV6-2 and TRBV6-3 among them. There were under 200 TCR beta chains listed as cytomegalovirus-associated.

This chain joins TRBV4-1 and TRBJ1-3; D is perhaps TRBD1 (5 bases). The sample was PBMCs. This receptor was identified in a woman aged 55 to 70 in good health and CMV-seropositive. CDR3 sequence reads: CASSQAGGSGNTIYF. The CDR3 nucleotides read TGCGCCAGCAGCCAAGCCGGGGGCTCTGGAAACACCATATATTTT.